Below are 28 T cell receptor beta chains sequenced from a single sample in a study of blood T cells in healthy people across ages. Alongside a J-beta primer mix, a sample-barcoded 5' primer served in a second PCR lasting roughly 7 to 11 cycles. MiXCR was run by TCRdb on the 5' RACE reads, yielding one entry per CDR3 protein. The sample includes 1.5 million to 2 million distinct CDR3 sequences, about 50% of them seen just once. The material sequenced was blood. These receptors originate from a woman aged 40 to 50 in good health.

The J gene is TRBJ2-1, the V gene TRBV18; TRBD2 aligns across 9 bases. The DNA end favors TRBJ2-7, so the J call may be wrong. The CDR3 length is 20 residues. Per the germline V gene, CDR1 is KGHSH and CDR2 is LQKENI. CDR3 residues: CASSPAFDPSSGAAYNEQYF. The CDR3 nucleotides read TGTGCCAGCTCACCAGCATTCGATCCCTCTAGCGGGGCCGCCTACAATGAGCAGTACTTC.

The CDR3 reads CSVWAGGTGELFF. In nucleotides, the CDR3 is TGCAGCGTTTGGGCAGGGGGCACCGGGGAGCTGTTTTTT. The gene calls are TRBV29-1 and TRBJ2-2; TRBD1 aligns across 7 bases. Germline V gene sequence: CDR1 SQVTM, CDR2 ANQGSEA. Trimming at V came to 5 bases and at J to 4 bases, leaving 4 bases not matched to a gene. This CDR3 region has 13 residues.

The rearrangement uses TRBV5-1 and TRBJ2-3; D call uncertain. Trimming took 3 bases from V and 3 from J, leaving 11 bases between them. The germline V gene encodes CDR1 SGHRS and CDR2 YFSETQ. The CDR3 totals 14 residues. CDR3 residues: CASSSSKWTDTQYF. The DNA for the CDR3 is TGCGCCAGCAGCTCTTCAAAGTGGACAGATACGCAGTATTTT. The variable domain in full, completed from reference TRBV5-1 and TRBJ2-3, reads KAGVTQTPRYLIKTRGQQVTLSCSPISGHRSVSWYQQTPGQGLQFLFEYFSETQRNKGNFPGRFSGRQFSNSRSEMNVSTLELGDSALYLCASSSSKWTDTQYFGPGTRLTVL.

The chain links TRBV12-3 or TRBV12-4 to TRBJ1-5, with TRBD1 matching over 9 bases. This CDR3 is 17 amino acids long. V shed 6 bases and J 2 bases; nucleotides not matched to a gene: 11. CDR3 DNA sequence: TGTGCCAGCAGCCCACAGGGGGCTATTCTAGGCAATCAGCCCCAGCATTTT. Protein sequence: CASSPQGAILGNQPQHF.

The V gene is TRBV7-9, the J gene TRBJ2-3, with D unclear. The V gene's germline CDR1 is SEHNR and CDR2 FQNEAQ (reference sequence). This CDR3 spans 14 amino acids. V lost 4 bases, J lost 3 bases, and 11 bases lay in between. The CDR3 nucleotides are TGTGCCAGCAGCTCTAAACTCGGGACAGATACGCAGTATTTT. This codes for CASSSKLGTDTQYF. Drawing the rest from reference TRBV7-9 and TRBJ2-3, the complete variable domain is DTGVSQNPRHKITKRGQNVTFRCDPISEHNRLYWYRQTLGQGPEFLTYFQNEAQLEKSRLLSDRFSAERPKGSFSTLEIQRTEQGDSAMYLCASSSKLGTDTQYFGPGTRLTVL.

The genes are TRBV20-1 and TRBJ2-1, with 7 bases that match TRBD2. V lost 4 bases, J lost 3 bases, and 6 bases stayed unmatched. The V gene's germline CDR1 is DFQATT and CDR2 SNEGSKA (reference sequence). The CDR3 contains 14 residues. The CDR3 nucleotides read TGCAGTGCTACGGATCGGGGGGTCTACAATGAGCAGTTCTTC. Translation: CSATDRGVYNEQFF.

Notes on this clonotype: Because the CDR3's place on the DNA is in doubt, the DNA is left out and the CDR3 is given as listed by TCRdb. This CDR3 reads CASILDQGETQYF. This chain uses TRBV2 with TRBJ2-5; whether TRBD1, the table's D call, matches the DNA was not checked. With termini counted, the CDR3 has 13 amino acids. Looked up from germline, CDR1 is SNHLY and CDR2 is FYNNEI.

This CDR3 reads CATSRPLGGGQYF. Written as DNA, the CDR3 is TGTGCCACCAGCAGACCCCTGGGGGGTGGGCAGTATTTT. The chain couples TRBV15 to TRBJ2-3; a weak D match, TRBD2 (6 bases). CDR3 length: 13 amino acids. Germline CDR1 is LNHNV and CDR2 is YYDKDF (reference sequence). V dropped 2 bases and J dropped 11 bases, with 14 bases sitting between them.

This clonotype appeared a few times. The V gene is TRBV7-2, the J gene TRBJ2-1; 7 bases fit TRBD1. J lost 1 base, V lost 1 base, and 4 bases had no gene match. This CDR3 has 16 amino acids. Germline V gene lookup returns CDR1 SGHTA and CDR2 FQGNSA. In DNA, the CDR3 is TGTGCCAGCAGCTTAGACGCGACAGGGTCCTACAATGAGCAGTTCTTC. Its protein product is CASSLDATGSYNEQFF.

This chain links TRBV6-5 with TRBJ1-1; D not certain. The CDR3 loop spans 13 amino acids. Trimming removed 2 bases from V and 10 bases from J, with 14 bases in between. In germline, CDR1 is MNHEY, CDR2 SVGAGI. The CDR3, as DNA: TGTGCCAGCAGTTACGGATCTCCACGGGGAGCTTTCTTT. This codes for CASSYGSPRGAFF.

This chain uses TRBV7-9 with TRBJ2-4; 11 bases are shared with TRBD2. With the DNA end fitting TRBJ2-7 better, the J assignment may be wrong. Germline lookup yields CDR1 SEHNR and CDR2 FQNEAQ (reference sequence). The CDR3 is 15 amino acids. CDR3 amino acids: CASSSGTSGYYEQYF. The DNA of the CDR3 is TGTGCCAGCAGCTCCGGGACTAGCGGATACTACGAGCAGTACTTC.

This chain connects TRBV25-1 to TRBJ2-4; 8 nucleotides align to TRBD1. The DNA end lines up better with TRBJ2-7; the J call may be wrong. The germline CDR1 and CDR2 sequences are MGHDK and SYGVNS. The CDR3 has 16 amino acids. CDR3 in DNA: TGTGCCAGCCAAACCACCCGGGACAGGATCTCCTACGAGCAGTACTTC. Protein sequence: CASQTTRDRISYEQYF.

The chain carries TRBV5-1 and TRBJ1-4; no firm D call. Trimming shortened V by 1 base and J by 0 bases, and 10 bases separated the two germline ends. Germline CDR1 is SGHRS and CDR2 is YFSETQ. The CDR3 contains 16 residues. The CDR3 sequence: CASSLTAGTTNEKLFF. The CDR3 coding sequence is TGCGCCAGCAGCTTGACCGCAGGAACAACTAATGAAAAACTGTTTTTT.

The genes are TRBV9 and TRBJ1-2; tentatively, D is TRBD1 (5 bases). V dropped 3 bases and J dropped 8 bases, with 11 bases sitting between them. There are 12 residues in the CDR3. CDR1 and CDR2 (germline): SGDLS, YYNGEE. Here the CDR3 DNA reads TGTGCCAGCAGCGAGGGACCAAGGGGCTACACCTTC. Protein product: CASSEGPRGYTF.

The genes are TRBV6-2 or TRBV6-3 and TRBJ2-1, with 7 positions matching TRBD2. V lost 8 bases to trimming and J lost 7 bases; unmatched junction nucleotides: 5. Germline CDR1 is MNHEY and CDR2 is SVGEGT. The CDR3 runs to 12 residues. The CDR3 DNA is TGTGCCAGCCAGCAGGGAGGGAATGAGCAGTTCTTC. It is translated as CASQQGGNEQFF.

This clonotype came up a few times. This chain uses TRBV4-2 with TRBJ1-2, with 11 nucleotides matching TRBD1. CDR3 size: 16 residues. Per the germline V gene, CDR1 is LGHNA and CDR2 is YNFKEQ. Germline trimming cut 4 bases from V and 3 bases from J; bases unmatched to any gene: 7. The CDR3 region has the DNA TGTGCCAGCAGCCCCTATGGGACAGGGGGAGACTATGGCTACACCTTC. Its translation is CASSPYGTGGDYGYTF.

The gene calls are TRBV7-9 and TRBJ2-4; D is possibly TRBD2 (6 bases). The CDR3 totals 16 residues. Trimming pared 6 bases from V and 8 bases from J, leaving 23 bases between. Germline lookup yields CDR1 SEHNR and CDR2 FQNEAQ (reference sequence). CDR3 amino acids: CASSPPPVGGGHIQYF. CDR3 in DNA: TGTGCCAGCAGTCCTCCCCCCGTCGGGGGTGGTCACATTCAGTACTTC.

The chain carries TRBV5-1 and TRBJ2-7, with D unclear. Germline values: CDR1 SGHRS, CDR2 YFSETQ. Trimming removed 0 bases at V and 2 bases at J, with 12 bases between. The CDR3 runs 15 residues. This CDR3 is CASSLDRTATYEQYF. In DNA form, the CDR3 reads TGCGCCAGCAGCTTGGATCGGACCGCGACCTACGAGCAGTACTTC.

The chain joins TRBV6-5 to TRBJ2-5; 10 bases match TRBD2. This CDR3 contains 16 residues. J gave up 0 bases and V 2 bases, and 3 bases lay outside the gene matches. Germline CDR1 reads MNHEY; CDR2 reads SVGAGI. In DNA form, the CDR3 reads TGTGCCAGCAGTTACGGGACTAGCGTAAACCAAGAGACCCAGTACTTC. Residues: CASSYGTSVNQETQYF.

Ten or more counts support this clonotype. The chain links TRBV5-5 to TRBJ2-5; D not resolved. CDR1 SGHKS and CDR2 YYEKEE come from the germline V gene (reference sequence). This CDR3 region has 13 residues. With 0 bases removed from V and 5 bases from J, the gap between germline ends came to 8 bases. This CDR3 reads CASSLAYGETQYF. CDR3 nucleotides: TGTGCCAGCAGCTTGGCCTATGGGGAGACCCAGTACTTC.

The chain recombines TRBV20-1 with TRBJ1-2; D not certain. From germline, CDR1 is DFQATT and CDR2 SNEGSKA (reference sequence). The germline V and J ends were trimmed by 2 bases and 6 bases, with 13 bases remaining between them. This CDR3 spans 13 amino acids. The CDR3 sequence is CSARSVVRDGYTF. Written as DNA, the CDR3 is TGCAGTGCTAGATCTGTCGTAAGGGATGGCTACACCTTC.

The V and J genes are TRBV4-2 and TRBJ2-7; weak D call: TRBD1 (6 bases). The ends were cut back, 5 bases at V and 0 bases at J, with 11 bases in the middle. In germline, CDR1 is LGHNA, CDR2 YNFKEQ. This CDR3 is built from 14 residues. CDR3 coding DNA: TGTGCCAGCAGCGCCCACAGGGACTCCTACGAGCAGTACTTC. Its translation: CASSAHRDSYEQYF.

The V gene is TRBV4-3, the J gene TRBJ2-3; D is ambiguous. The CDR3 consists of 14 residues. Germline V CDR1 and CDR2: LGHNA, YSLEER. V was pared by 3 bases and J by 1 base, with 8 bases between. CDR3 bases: TGCGCCAGCAGCCAGGTCGGGCGCACAGATACGCAGTATTTT. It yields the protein CASSQVGRTDTQYF.

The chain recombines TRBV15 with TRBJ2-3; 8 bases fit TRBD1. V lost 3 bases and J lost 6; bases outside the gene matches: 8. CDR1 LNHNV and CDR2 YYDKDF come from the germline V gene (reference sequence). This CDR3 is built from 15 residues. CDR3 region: CATSSGGTGPDTQYF. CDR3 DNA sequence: TGTGCCACCAGCAGTGGTGGGACAGGACCTGATACGCAGTATTTT.

CDR3 nucleotides: TGCGCCAGCGGGTCGAGGGGCAATGAGCAGTTCTTC. Its protein product is CASGSRGNEQFF. V and J are TRBV5-1 and TRBJ2-1; either TRBD1 or TRBD2 may fit D (5 bases each). CDR3 length equals 12 residues. Trimming shortened V by 7 bases and J by 6 bases, and 11 bases separated the two germline ends. Germline V gene lookup returns CDR1 SGHRS and CDR2 YFSETQ.

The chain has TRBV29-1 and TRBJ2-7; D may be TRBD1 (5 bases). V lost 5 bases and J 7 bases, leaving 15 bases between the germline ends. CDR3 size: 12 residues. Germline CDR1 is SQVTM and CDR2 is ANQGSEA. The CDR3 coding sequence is TGCAGCGTTACTCAGGGATCGAATGAGCAGTACTTC. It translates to CSVTQGSNEQYF.

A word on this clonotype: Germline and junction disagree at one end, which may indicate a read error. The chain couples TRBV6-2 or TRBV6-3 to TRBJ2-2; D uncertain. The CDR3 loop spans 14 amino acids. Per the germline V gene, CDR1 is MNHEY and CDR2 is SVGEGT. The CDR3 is CVSSRLPAGGELFF. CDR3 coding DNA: TGTGTCAGCAGCCGCCTTCCCGCAGGTGGGGAGCTGTTTTTT.

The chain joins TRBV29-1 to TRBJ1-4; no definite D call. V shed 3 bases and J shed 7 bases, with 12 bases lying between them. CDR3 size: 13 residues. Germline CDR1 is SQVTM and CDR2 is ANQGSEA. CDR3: CSVEAGKGEKLFF. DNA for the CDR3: TGCAGCGTTGAGGCGGGGAAAGGTGAAAAACTGTTTTTT.